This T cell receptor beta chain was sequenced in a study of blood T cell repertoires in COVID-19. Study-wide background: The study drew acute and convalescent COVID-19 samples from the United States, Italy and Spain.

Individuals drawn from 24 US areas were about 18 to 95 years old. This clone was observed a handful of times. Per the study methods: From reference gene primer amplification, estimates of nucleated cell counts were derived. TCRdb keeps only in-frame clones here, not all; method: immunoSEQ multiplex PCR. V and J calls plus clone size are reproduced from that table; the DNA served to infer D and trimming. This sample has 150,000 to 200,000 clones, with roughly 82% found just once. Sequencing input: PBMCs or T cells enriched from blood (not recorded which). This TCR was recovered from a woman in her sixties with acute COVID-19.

The CDR3 is CASSQGWDRGPATNEKLFF. CDR3 nucleotide sequence: TGCGCCAGCAGCCAAGGATGGGACAGGGGGCCAGCAACTAATGAAAAACTGTTTTTT. This sequence joins TRBV4-3 and TRBJ1-4; 12 bases are a match to TRBD1. With V trimmed by 1 base and J by 0 bases, 6 bases remained unmatched. The CDR3 loop spans 19 amino acids. CDR1 LGHNA and CDR2 YSLEER come from the germline V gene.